This is a list of T cell receptor beta chains from one sample in a study of Graves' ophthalmopathy and Graves' hyperthyroidism. TCRdb fed the multiplex PCR reads into MiXCR, producing one record per CDR3 protein. The repertoire includes more than 1,000,000 distinct CDR3 sequences, 35% to 40% of them detected once, and approximately 12% sits in the top ten. The sequenced sample consisted of peripheral blood or thyroid tissue (not recorded which). The receptors shown here come from an adult man with Graves' hyperthyroidism. Each CDR3 is given with its conserved first and last residue. The D gene is left open where the match is weak. Clone sizes are given selectively: once, few, many, or a class where the clone is expanded.

d_gene,j_gene,abundance,v_gene,CDR3nt,CDR3aa
-,TRBJ1-6,many,TRBV7-9,TGTGCCAGCAGCTCGTCACCCCAGGGTAGTAATTCACCCCTCCACTTT,CASSSSPQGSNSPLHF
-,TRBJ2-7,-,TRBV6-5,TGTGCCAGCAGAACAGACGGTCGGGGCTACGAGCAGTACTTC,CASRTDGRGYEQYF
-,TRBJ2-7,-,TRBV19,TGTGCCAGTAGTTACTCACCCGACGGGAGTTCCGACGAGCAGTACTTC,CASSYSPDGSSDEQYF
-,TRBJ2-2,-,TRBV29-1,TGCAGCGGGCAAGGGGGGACCACTGGGGAGCTGTTTTTT,CSGQGGTTGELFF
-,TRBJ1-4,-,TRBV5-1,TGCGCCAGCAGCCAAGGAGGGGCTAATGAAAAACTGCTTTTT,CASSQGGANEKLLF
-,TRBJ2-3,-,TRBV29-1,TGCAGCGTTGAAGATCGATTCCGGGACAGCACAGATACGCAGTATTTT,CSVEDRFRDSTDTQYF
-,TRBJ1-6,-,TRBV20-1,TGCAGTGCCACCAAAGGACAGCTGGATTCACCCCTCCACTTT,CSATKGQLDSPLHF
-,TRBJ1-4,-,TRBV4-1,TGCGCCAGCAGCCAGGGGATAGGTGAAAAACTGTTTTTT,CASSQGIGEKLFF
-,TRBJ2-5,many,TRBV6-6,TGTGCCAGTGGGACTGCTGAGACCCAGTACTTC,CASGTAETQYF
TRBD1,TRBJ2-7,-,TRBV6-2/TRBV6-3,TGTGCCAGCAAACCAATCCACAGGGGTCTTGACGAGCAGTACTTC,CASKPIHRGLDEQYF
TRBD2,TRBJ2-2,many,TRBV7-6,TGTGCCAGCAGCTTAGGGCCTAGCGGGAGTAGCGGGGAGCTGTTTTTT,CASSLGPSGSSGELFF
-,TRBJ1-2,-,TRBV30,TGTGCCTGGAGTCTCCGCCAAGGGAGCTACACCTTC,CAWSLRQGSYTF
TRBD1,TRBJ1-2,-,TRBV15,TGTGCCACAAAGGGACAGGATGGCTACACCTTC,CATKGQDGYTF
-,TRBJ1-5,many,TRBV19,TGTGCCAGTAATCCCGTCAAGGGCATTCAGCCCCAGCATTTT,CASNPVKGIQPQHF
-,TRBJ1-2,-,TRBV19,TGTGCCAGTAGTATGAGGTTTCGGGGTAGGGGTTTGCGAGGCTACACCTTC,CASSMRFRGRGLRGYTF
TRBD1,TRBJ2-7,-,TRBV10-3,TGTGCCATCAGTGAGCGACCGGGACAGGGGAACGAGCAGTACTTC,CAISERPGQGNEQYF
-,TRBJ1-6,once,TRBV12-3/TRBV12-4,TGTGCCAGCACAAAGGTCTACGGGAACCCCCTCCACTTT,CASTKVYGNPLHF
-,TRBJ1-4,-,TRBV28,TGTGCCAGCAGTCCAGTCTGGGCGGCGCGTGAAAAACTGTTTTTT,CASSPVWAAREKLFF
-,TRBJ2-5,many,TRBV6-6,TGTGCCAGCAGTTACCCAGCGGCCGAGACCCAGTACTTC,CASSYPAAETQYF
-,TRBJ1-2,-,TRBV27,TGTGCCAGCAGTCGCGATCCGGGAAACTTCTATGGCTACACCTTC,CASSRDPGNFYGYTF
TRBD2,TRBJ2-7,-,TRBV7-8,TGTGCCAGCAGCTTAGGAGCGGGGGCGTGGGAGCAGTACTTC,CASSLGAGAWEQYF
-,TRBJ2-7,many,TRBV10-2,TGCGCCAGCAAGAGGGGGTCCTACGAGCAGTACTTC,CASKRGSYEQYF
TRBD1,TRBJ1-4,-,TRBV12-3/TRBV12-4,TGTGCCAGCAGTTTAACAGGGGCAGGACTAGAAAAACTGTTTTTT,CASSLTGAGLEKLFF
TRBD2,TRBJ2-5,-,TRBV7-9,TGTGCCAGCAGCTTAGTCGGGGGGGCGACCCAGTACTTC,CASSLVGGATQYF
-,TRBJ1-6,many,TRBV12-3/TRBV12-4,TGTGCCAGCAGTTTAGCGACCCAGTATAATTCACCCCTCCACTTT,CASSLATQYNSPLHF